What follows describes a single TCR beta chain. Antigen unknown. Only in-frame clones appear in the TCRdb table, and some are missing; sequencing was by immunoSEQ multiplex PCR. The sample consists of about 200,000 clones, 80% to 90% of them appearing once. The CDR3 spans 14 residues. Germline V gene lookup returns CDR1 MDHEN and CDR2 SYDVKM. The V gene lost 3 bases and the J gene lost 8 bases, with 15 bases spanning the gap. This entry comes from a study of cytomegalovirus exposure and HLA in healthy donors. Study-wide background: The 120 or so validation repertoires used a platform that matched the one used for the roughly 700 first-cohort repertoires, as a later analysis reported. The study's findings and limits: Among TCR beta chains, those listed as cytomegalovirus-associated numbered around 180. Many donors carried some public TCRs, although rarity characterized most TCR sequences. Using the classifier, cytomegalovirus status was reportedly diagnosed with high specificity and sensitivity.

The receptor comes from a woman aged 25 to 45 in good health and CMV-seropositive. This chain uses TRBV28 with TRBJ2-3, with D tentatively TRBD1 (5 bases). The specimen sequenced was PBMCs. CDR3 in DNA: TGTGCCAGCAGTTTTCAGGGCGGTATCGGTACGCAGTATTTT. Amino acid sequence: CASSFQGGIGTQYF.